These 2 T cell receptor beta chains came from one sample sequenced in a study of blood T cell repertoires in COVID-19. Profiled with immunoSEQ multiplex PCR; TCRdb holds only in-frame clones, not every one. The sample consists of about 220,000 clones, more than 70% of them appearing once. Sequenced material: peripheral blood. Receptors were obtained from a woman older than 75 with acute or convalescent COVID-19.

The chain employs TRBV6-2 or TRBV6-3 and TRBJ1-2; 8 positions agree with TRBD1. Germline CDR1 and CDR2: MNHEY and SVGEGT. This CDR3 spans 14 amino acids. Trimming cost V 0 bases and J 6 bases; bases outside gene matches: 3. CDR3 DNA: TGTGCCAGCAGTTACTCGCGGACAGGGAATGGCTACACCTTC. It is translated as CASSYSRTGNGYTF.

This rearrangement joins TRBV2 to TRBJ1-3; D is unresolved. The V gene's germline CDR1 is SNHLY and CDR2 FYNNEI. V was shortened by 6 bases and J by 4 bases, with 7 bases between the two germline ends. The CDR3 runs 12 residues. The CDR3 coding sequence is TGTGCCAGCAGACAGACGGGAAACACCATATATTTT. The encoded protein is CASRQTGNTIYF. The full variable domain, with the rest looked up from reference TRBV2 and TRBJ1-3, is EPEVTQTPSHQVTQMGQEVILRCVPISNHLYFYWYRQILGQKVEFLVSFYNNEISEKSEIFDDQFSVERPDGSNFTLKIRSTKLEDSAMYFCASRQTGNTIYFGEGSWLTVV.